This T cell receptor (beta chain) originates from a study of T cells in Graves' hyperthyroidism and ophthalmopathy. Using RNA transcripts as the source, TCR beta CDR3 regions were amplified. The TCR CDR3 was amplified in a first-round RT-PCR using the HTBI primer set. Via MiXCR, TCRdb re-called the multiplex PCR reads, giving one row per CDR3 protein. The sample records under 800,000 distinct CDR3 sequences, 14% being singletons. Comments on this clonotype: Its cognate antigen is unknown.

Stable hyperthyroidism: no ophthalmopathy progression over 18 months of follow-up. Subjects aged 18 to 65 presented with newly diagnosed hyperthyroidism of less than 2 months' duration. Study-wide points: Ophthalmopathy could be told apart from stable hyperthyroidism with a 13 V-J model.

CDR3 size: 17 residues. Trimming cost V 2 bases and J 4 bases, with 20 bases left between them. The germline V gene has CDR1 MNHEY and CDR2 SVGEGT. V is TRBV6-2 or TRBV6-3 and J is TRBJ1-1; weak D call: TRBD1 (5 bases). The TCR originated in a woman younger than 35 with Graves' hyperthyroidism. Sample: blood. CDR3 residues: CASSYELIVRGLTEAFF. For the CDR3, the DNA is TGTGCCAGCAGTTACGAACTCATAGTACGGGGACTCACTGAAGCTTTCTTT.